This T cell receptor (beta chain) originates from a study of T cells after yellow fever vaccination. The germline gives CDR1 SGHRS, CDR2 YFSETQ. The CDR3 is made up of 16 amino acids. V gave up 1 base and J gave up 8 bases, with 16 bases separating them. TCRdb used MiXCR to reprocess the 5' RACE reads, holding one entry per CDR3 protein. This table has 320,000 or so distinct CDR3 sequences, about 7.8% appearing once. The receptor comes from a man aged 18-30 years who received the YFV17D yellow fever vaccine. The sequencing used PBMCs, collected around 45 days after the first yellow fever vaccination. The chain joins TRBV5-1 to TRBJ1-6, with D perhaps matching TRBD1 (5 bases). The CDR3 DNA reads as TGCGCCAGCAGCTTGTCAGGACATGGCGGGGATTCACCCCTCCACTTT. It encodes CASSLSGHGGDSPLHF.